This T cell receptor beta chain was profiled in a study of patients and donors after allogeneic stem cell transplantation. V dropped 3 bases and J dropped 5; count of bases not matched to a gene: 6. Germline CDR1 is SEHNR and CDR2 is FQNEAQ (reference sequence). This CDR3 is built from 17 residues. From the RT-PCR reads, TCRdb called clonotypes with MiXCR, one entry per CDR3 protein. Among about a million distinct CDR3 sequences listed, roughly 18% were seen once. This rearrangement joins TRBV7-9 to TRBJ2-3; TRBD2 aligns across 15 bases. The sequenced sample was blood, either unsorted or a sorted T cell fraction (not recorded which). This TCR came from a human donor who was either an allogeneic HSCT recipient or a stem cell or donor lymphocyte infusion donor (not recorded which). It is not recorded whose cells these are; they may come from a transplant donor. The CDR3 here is CASSFGLAGGRRDTQYF. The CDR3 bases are TGTGCCAGCAGCTTCGGACTAGCGGGGGGGCGTAGAGATACGCAGTATTTT. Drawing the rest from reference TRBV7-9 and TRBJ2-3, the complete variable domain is DTGVSQNPRHKITKRGQNVTFRCDPISEHNRLYWYRQTLGQGPEFLTYFQNEAQLEKSRLLSDRFSAERPKGSFSTLEIQRTEQGDSAMYLCASSFGLAGGRRDTQYFGPGTRLTVL.